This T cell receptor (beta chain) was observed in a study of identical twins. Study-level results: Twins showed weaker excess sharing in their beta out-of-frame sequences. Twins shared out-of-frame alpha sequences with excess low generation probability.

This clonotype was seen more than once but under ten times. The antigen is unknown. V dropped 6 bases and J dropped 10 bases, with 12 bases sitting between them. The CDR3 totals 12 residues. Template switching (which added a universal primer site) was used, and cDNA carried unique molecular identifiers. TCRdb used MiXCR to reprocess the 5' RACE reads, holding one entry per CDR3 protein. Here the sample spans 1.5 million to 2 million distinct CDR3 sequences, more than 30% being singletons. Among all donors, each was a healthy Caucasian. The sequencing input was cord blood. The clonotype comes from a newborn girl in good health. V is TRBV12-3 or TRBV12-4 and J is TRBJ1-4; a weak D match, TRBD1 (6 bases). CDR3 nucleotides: TGTGCCAGCAGGGAGGGGGGGCGAAAACTGTTTTTT. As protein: CASREGGRKLFF.